A selection of T cell receptor beta chains follows, all from one sample in a study of blood T cells in healthy people across ages. TCRdb recomputed calls from the 5' RACE reads with MiXCR, one row per CDR3 protein. The table has 1,500,000 or so distinct CDR3 sequences, less than 45% seen once. Sequenced input: blood. All receptors come from a woman between 18 and 29 years old in good health. Both conserved end residues are part of each CDR3. D genes are given only for firm matches. Clone size appears in some rows only: once, few, many, or a class for an expanded clone.

J	V	D	size	DNA	CDR3
TRBJ2-1	TRBV4-1	.	few	TGCGCCAGCAGCCGTTTAAGCGGTAGCTCCTACAATGAGCAGTTCTTC	CASSRLSGSSYNEQFF
TRBJ1-2	TRBV21-1	.	.	TGTGCCAGCAGCAAAAAGCGGGGTAGGGTGGACTATGGCTACACCTTC	CASSKKRGRVDYGYTF
TRBJ2-7	TRBV13	.	.	TGTGCCAGCAGCTTAGTTCGTAGAGCCTACGAGCAGTACTTC	CASSLVRRAYEQYF
TRBJ1-6	TRBV27	.	.	TGTGCCAGCAGTTTTTTGAAGGAGATAATTCCGTCCCTCCACTTT	CASSFLKEIIPSLHF
TRBJ1-6	TRBV27	TRBD1	.	TGTGCCAGCAGTTTTCGGGACAGGGGACGGTCGGGCTCCTATAATTCACCCCTCCACTTT	CASSFRDRGRSGSYNSPLHF
TRBJ2-3	TRBV12-5	.	few	TGTGCTAGTCTTCCCACCGGGGGAGATACGCAGTATTTT	CASLPTGGDTQYF
TRBJ2-2	TRBV4-3	TRBD1	.	TGCGCCAGCCATTCGTCCGGGACAGGGGTCACCGGGGAGCTGTTTTTT	CASHSSGTGVTGELFF
TRBJ1-3	TRBV6-5	.	.	TGTGCCAGCAGTCCCAGGGGACAAGCCTCTGGAAACACCATATATTTT	CASSPRGQASGNTIYF
TRBJ2-5	TRBV5-5	TRBD1	once	TGTGCCAGCAGCCAGGGGGGGACAGGGGACTACAATGAGCAGTACTTC	CASSQGGTGDYNEQYF
TRBJ2-3	TRBV7-3	.	few	TGTGCCAGCAGCCGTTTAGGGGGGCGCACAGATACGCAGTATTTT	CASSRLGGRTDTQYF
TRBJ1-6	TRBV6-5	.	.	TGTGCCAGCAGTTACTCGGCCAGGGTTGATTCACCCCTCCACTTT	CASSYSARVDSPLHF
TRBJ1-1	TRBV4-1	.	few	TGCGCCAGCAGCCAAGATATCCAGGCCCTGAACACTGAAGCTTTCTTT	CASSQDIQALNTEAFF
TRBJ2-5	TRBV29-1	.	many	TGCAGCCTCTCGAGGAACTTGGGGGAGACCCAGTACTTC	CSLSRNLGETQYF
TRBJ2-7	TRBV6-2/TRBV6-3	.	.	TGTGCCAGCAGATACAGGTCCCGGGACCACGAGCAGTACTTC	CASRYRSRDHEQYF
TRBJ2-1	TRBV29-1	TRBD1	.	TGCAGCGTTGAGGAGACAACCGGGGACAGGGGCGATGAGCAGTTCTTC	CSVEETTGDRGDEQFF
TRBJ2-2	TRBV12-3/TRBV12-4	.	.	TGTGCCAGCAGTGTTCCGGGGCCGAACACCGGGGAGCTGTTTTTT	CASSVPGPNTGELFF
TRBJ2-3	TRBV7-3	TRBD2	.	TGTGCCAGCGGTATTGGGAGCGGGGGAGATACGCAGTATTTT	CASGIGSGGDTQYF
TRBJ1-4	TRBV6-5	TRBD1	.	TGTGCCAGCAGAATTAGGGACAGGGGTTTCGAAAAACTGTTTTTT	CASRIRDRGFEKLFF
TRBJ2-3	TRBV29-1	TRBD2	many	TGCAGCGCCAGGACTAGGAGTGATACGCAGTATTTT	CSARTRSDTQYF
TRBJ1-5	TRBV21-1	.	.	TGTGCCAGCAGCAAAAAGCACAAGGGGTCCCAGCCCCAGCATTTT	CASSKKHKGSQPQHF
TRBJ2-4	TRBV7-2	.	.	TGTGCCGGCAGTTTTACCAGGGGGGAAAACATTCAGTACTTC	CAGSFTRGENIQYF
TRBJ1-1	TRBV6-1	.	few	TGTGCCAGCGGGTGGGGACGTATTCCCGGCACTGAAGCTTTCTTT	CASGWGRIPGTEAFF
TRBJ2-7	TRBV4-3	TRBD1	.	TGCGCCAGCAGCCAAAAAAGAGGGACAGGGCGGTACGAGCAGTACTTC	CASSQKRGTGRYEQYF
TRBJ2-3	TRBV20-1	.	.	TGCAGTGCCACAAGGAGTCACCCTAGCACAGATACGCAGTATTTT	CSATRSHPSTDTQYF
TRBJ1-1	TRBV20-1	.	few	TGCAGTGCTAGAGACCAGATAGCGAACACTGAAGCTTTCTTT	CSARDQIANTEAFF
TRBJ1-1	TRBV5-1	.	.	TGCGCCAGCAGCTTCGAACAGGGCTCTGAAGCTTTCTTT	CASSFEQGSEAFF
TRBJ2-7	TRBV6-5	TRBD2	few	TGTGCCAGCAGTTACTCTAAAGCTGGCGGGAGCGGAGGCGAGCAGTACTTC	CASSYSKAGGSGGEQYF
TRBJ2-2	TRBV12-3/TRBV12-4	TRBD2	.	TGTGCCAGCAGTTTAGCCGGGACTATCGCCGGGGAGCTGTTTTTT	CASSLAGTIAGELFF
TRBJ2-7	TRBV10-3	.	.	TGTGCCATCAGTGATTCCCCCTACGAGCAGTACTTC	CAISDSPYEQYF
TRBJ2-2	TRBV6-5	TRBD2	.	TGTGCCAGCAAACAACTAGCGGGGCCCGGGGAGCTGTTTTTT	CASKQLAGPGELFF
TRBJ2-7	TRBV7-9	TRBD1	many	TGTGCCAGCAGCTTAGCCGGGACAGGGATGTACGAGCAGTACTTC	CASSLAGTGMYEQYF
TRBJ2-3	TRBV5-6	.	.	TGTGCCAGCAGGGTCTGGGGGTCGACGCAGTATTTT	CASRVWGSTQYF
TRBJ1-2	TRBV12-3/TRBV12-4	.	.	TGTGCCAGCAGTTTAGTCGGCAGGGGCCTAGGGGGCTACACCTTC	CASSLVGRGLGGYTF
TRBJ1-5	TRBV12-3/TRBV12-4	.	few	TGTGCCAGCAGTTTAACAGGGCAGAATCAGCCCCAGCATTTT	CASSLTGQNQPQHF
TRBJ2-7	TRBV5-1	TRBD1	.	TGCGCCAGCAGCTTGGCCCCACAGGGGGCTTACGAGCAGTACTTC	CASSLAPQGAYEQYF
TRBJ1-2	TRBV5-5	.	.	TGTGCCAGCAGCCGGAGCGGGAATGGCTACACCTTC	CASSRSGNGYTF
TRBJ2-7	TRBV28	TRBD2	few	TGTGCCAGCCTAGCCGGGACTAGCGGGCCAGAGCGTATTTCCTACGAGCAGTACTTC	CASLAGTSGPERISYEQYF
TRBJ1-1	TRBV3-1	.	.	TGTGCCAGCAGCCAAGCGGAAGTTAGGGACCTGAACACTGAAGCTTTCTTT	CASSQAEVRDLNTEAFF
TRBJ1-1	TRBV6-2/TRBV6-3	.	once	TGTGCCAGCAGTAAATATGGACGGATGAACACTGAAGCTTTCTTT	CASSKYGRMNTEAFF
TRBJ2-7	TRBV6-6	.	few	TGTGCCAGCAGTTCCAATAGACAATGGGGTGACGAGCAGTACTTC	CASSSNRQWGDEQYF
TRBJ2-1	TRBV9	TRBD1	few	TGTGCCAGCAGCCGCAGGACCGGGACAGGGGGTTACAATGAGCAGTTCTTC	CASSRRTGTGGYNEQFF
TRBJ2-3	TRBV7-9	TRBD1	.	TGTGCCAGCAGCCGGGGACAGTTATACACAGATACGCAGTATTTT	CASSRGQLYTDTQYF
TRBJ2-3	TRBV9	.	many	TGTGCCAGCAGCCTAGACGGAGGGGTAACAGATACGCAGTATTTT	CASSLDGGVTDTQYF
TRBJ2-1	TRBV5-1	.	.	TGCGCCAGCGGACTTCAGCGATTCTCCTACAATGAGCAGTTCTTC	CASGLQRFSYNEQFF
TRBJ2-7	TRBV27	TRBD1	few	TGTGCCAGCAGTTTATCGATTGGGGGACAGGGTTTCCACTACGAGCAGTACTTC	CASSLSIGGQGFHYEQYF
TRBJ2-7	TRBV5-1	TRBD1	.	TGCGCCAGCAGCTTGGGCAATGACAGGGGGTACGAGCAGTACTTC	CASSLGNDRGYEQYF
TRBJ1-4	TRBV28	.	.	TGTGCCAGCAGGACGCCCCCGAGGGAAAAACTGTTTTTT	CASRTPPREKLFF
TRBJ2-3	TRBV6-2/TRBV6-3	.	once	TGTGCCAGCAGTTCTATGGGTACAGATGCGCAGTATTTT	CASSSMGTDAQYF
TRBJ2-7	TRBV4-2	TRBD2	few	TGTGCCAGCAGCCAAGATTTTGTAGCGGGATCCTACGAGCAGTACTTC	CASSQDFVAGSYEQYF
TRBJ2-7	TRBV20-1	.	few	TGCAGTGCCAAGCGGATGGGGCTGAGCTCCTACGAGCAGTACTTC	CSAKRMGLSSYEQYF
TRBJ2-1	TRBV10-1	.	.	TGCGCCAGCAGTGGGAAACAGGGAACCTACAATGAGCAGTTCTTC	CASSGKQGTYNEQFF